This T cell receptor beta chain stems from a study of T cells expressing NK-cell markers. Study as a whole: Researchers got TCR beta repertoires out of sorted CD3+CD56+NKG2C+, CD3+CD56+NKG2C- and CD3+CD56-NKG2C+ T cells.

This CDR3 spans 12 amino acids. Germline V gives CDR1 MNHEY, CDR2 SVGEGT. Overall study results and limits: Where several donors were concerned, these clonotypes also led the CD3+CD56-NKG2C+ fraction. In more than five donors, dominant CD3+CD56+NKG2C+ clones formed 1.0-7.0% of CD8+ cells.

On this clonotype: What it recognizes is unknown.

Generation of TCR beta cDNA was performed by 5'RACE template switching incorporating UMIs. No DNA is given; TCRdb re-called the 5' RACE reads and lists each CDR3 protein once. The sample features about 540,000 distinct CDR3 sequences, with roughly 3.5% in its top ten. This receptor was taken from a man younger than 30 in good health. V and J are TRBV6-2 or TRBV6-3 and TRBJ2-1; TCRdb selects TRBD1, and the lack of DNA leaves this call unchecked. Sequenced sample: blood T cells: a sorted CD56 or NKG2C T cell subset, CD4+ or CD8+ T cells, or bulk PBMC T cells (not recorded which). The CDR3 sequence is CATSPNYNEQFF.